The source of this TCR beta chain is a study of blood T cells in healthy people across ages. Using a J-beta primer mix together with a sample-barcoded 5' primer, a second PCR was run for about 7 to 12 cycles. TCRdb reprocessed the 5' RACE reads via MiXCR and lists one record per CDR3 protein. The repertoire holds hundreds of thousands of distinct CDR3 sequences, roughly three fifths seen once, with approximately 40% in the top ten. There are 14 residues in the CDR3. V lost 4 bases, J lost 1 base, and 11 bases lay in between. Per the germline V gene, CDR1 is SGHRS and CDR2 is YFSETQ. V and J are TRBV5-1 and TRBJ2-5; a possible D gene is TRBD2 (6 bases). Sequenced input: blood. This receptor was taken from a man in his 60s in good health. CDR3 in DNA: TGCGCCAGCAGCCAGGGACTGACCCAAGAGACCCAGTACTTC. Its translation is CASSQGLTQETQYF.